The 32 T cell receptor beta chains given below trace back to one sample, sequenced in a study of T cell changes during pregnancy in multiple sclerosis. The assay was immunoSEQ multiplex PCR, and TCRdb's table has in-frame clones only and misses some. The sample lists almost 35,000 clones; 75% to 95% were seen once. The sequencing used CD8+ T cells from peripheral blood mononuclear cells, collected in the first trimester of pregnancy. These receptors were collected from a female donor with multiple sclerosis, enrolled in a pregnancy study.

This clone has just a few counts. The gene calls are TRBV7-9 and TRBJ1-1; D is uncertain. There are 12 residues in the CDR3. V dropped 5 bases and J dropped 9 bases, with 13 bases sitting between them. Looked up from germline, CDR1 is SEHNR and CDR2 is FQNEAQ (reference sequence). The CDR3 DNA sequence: TGTGCCAGCAGCCCCCTTTCGGGTAAAGCTTTCTTT. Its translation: CASSPLSGKAFF.

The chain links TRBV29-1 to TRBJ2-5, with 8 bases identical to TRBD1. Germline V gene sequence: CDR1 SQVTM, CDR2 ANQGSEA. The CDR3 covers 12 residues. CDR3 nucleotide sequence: TGCACTGGGGGACAGGATCCGTGGACCCAGTACTTC. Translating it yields CTGGQDPWTQYF.

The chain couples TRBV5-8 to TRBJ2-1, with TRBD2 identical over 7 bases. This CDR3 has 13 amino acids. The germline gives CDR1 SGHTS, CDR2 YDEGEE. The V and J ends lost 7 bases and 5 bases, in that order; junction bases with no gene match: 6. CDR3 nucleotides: TGTGCCAGCCGGGCTAGCGGCGACAATGAGCAGTTCTTC. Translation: CASRASGDNEQFF.

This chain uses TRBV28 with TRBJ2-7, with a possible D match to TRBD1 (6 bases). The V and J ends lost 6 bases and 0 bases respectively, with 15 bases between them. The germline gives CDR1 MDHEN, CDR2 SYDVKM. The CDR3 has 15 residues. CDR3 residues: CASSSGVSSSYEQYF. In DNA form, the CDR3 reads TGTGCCAGCAGCTCAGGGGTCTCGAGCTCCTACGAGCAGTACTTC.

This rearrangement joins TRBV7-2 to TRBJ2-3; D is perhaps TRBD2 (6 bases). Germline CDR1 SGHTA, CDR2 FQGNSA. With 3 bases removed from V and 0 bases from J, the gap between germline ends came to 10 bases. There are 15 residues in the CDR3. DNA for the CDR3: TGTGCCAGCAGCTTCCTTAGCGGTAGCACAGATACGCAGTATTTT. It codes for CASSFLSGSTDTQYF.

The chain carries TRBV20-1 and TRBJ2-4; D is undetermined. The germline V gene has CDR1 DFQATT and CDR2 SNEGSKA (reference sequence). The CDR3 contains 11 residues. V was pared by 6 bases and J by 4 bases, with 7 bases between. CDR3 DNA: TGCAGTGCCCCTGAGAAAAACATTCAGTACTTC. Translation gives CSAPEKNIQYF.

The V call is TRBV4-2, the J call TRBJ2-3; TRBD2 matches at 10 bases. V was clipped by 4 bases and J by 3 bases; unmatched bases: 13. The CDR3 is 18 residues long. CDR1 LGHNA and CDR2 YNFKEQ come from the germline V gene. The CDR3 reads CASSPGVAGGGATDTQYF. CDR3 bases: TGTGCCAGCAGCCCCGGGGTAGCGGGAGGAGGGGCTACAGATACGCAGTATTTT.

The chain's CDR3 is CASSLSGGSGNEQFF. The CDR3 bases are TGCGCCAGCAGCTTGTCGGGGGGCTCCGGAAATGAGCAGTTCTTC. The chain uses TRBV5-1 and TRBJ2-1; D is possibly TRBD2 (7 bases). The germline V and J ends were trimmed by 1 base and 7 bases, with 15 bases remaining between them. Germline loops: CDR1 SGHRS, CDR2 YFSETQ. This CDR3 has 15 amino acids.

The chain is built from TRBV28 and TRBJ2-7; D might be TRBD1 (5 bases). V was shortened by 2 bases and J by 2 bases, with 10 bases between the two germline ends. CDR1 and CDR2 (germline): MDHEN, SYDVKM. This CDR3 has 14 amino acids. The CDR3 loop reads CASSLQGPAYEQYF. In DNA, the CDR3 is TGTGCCAGCAGTTTACAGGGCCCAGCCTACGAGCAGTACTTC.

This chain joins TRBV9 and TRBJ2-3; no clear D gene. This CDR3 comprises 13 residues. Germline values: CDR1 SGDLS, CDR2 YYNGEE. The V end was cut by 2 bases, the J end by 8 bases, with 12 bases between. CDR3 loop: CASSVLESGTQYF. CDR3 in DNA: TGTGCCAGCAGCGTCTTAGAGTCGGGTACGCAGTATTTT.

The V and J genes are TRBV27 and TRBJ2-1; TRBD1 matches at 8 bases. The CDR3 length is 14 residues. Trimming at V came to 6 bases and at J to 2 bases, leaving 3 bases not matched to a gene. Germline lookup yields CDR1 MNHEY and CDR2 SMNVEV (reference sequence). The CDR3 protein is CASSGQGPYNEQFF. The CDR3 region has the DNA TGTGCCAGCAGCGGACAGGGACCCTACAATGAGCAGTTCTTC.

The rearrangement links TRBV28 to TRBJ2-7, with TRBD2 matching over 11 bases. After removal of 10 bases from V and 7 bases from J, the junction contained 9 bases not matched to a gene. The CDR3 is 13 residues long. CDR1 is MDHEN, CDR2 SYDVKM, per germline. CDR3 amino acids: CATGLTSGKEQYF. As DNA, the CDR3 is TGTGCCACGGGGTTGACTAGCGGGAAAGAGCAGTACTTC.

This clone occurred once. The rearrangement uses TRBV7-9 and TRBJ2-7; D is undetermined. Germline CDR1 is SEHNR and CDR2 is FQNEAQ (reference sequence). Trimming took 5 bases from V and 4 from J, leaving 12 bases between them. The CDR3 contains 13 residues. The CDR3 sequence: CASSVSQTYEQYF. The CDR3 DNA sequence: TGTGCCAGCAGCGTATCACAGACGTACGAGCAGTACTTC. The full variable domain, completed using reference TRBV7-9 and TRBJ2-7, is DTGVSQNPRHKITKRGQNVTFRCDPISEHNRLYWYRQTLGQGPEFLTYFQNEAQLEKSRLLSDRFSAERPKGSFSTLEIQRTEQGDSAMYLCASSVSQTYEQYFGPGTRLTVT.

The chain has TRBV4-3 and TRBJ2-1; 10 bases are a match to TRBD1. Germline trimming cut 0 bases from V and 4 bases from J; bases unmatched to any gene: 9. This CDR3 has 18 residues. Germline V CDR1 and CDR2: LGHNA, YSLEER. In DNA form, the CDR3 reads TGCGCCAGCAGCCAAGACGTGATTGGGACAGGGGATTACAATGAGCAGTTCTTC. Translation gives CASSQDVIGTGDYNEQFF.

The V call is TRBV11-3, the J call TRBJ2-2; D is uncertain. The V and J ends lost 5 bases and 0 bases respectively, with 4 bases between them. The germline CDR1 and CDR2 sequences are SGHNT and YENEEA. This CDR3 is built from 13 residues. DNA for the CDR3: TGTGCCAGCAGCGGAGCGAACACCGGGGAGCTGTTTTTT. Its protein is CASSGANTGELFF. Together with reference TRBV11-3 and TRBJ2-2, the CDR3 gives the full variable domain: EAGVVQSPRYKIIEKKQPVAFWCNPISGHNTLYWYLQNLGQGPELLIRYENEEAVDDSQLPKDRFSAERLKGVDSTLKIQPAELGDSAVYLCASSGANTGELFFGEGSRLTVL.

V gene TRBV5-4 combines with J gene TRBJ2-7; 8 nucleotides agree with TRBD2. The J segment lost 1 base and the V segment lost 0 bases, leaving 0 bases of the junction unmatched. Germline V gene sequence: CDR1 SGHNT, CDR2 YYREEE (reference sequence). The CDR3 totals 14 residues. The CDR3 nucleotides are TGTGCCAGCAGCTTGGTAGCGGGATCCTACGAGCAGTACTTC. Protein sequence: CASSLVAGSYEQYF.

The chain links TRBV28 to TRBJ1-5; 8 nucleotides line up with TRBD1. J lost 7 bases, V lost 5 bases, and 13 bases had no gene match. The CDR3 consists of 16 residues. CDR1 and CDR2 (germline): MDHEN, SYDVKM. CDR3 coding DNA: TGTGCCAGCAGTCCACTTACCCTAGGACAGGGCCAGCCCCAGCATTTT. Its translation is CASSPLTLGQGQPQHF.

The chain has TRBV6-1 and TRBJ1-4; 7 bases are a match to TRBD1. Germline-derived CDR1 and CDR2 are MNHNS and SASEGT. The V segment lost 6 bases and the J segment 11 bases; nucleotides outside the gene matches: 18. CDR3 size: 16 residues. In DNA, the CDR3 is TGTGCCAGCAGCGAAAGAGGACAGGCGACATGGTGGAAACTGTTTTTT. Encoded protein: CASSERGQATWWKLFF.

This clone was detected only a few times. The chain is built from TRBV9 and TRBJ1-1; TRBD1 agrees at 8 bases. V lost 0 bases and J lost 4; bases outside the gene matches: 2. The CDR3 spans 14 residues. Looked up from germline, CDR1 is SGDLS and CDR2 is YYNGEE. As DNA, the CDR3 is TGTGCCAGCAGCGTAGGACAGGGGACCACTGAAGCTTTCTTT. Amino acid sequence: CASSVGQGTTEAFF.

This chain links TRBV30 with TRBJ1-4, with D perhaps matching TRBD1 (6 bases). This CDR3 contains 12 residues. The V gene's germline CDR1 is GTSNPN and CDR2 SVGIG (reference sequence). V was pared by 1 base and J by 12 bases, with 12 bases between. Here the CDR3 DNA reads TGTGCCTGGAGTGACGTAGGGGGGGAACTGTTTTTT. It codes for CAWSDVGGELFF.

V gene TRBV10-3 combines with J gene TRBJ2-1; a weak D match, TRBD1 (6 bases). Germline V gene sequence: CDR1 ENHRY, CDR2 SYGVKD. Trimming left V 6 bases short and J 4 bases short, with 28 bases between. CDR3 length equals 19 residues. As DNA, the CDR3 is TGTGCCATCAGCCTAGGGGGATCCATTACCCTTACCCCTTACAATGAGCAGTTCTTC. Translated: CAISLGGSITLTPYNEQFF.

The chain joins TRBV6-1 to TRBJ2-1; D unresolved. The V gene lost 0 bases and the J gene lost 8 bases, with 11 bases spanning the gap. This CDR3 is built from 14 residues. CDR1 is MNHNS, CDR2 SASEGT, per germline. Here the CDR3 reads CASSEAQIVDEQFF. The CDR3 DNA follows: TGTGCCAGCAGTGAAGCCCAGATCGTTGATGAGCAGTTCTTC.

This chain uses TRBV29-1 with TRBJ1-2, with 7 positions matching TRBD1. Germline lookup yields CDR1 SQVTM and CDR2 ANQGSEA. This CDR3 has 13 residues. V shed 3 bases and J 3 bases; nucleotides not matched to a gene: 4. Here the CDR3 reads CSVDLGGDYGYTF. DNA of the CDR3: TGCAGCGTTGATTTAGGGGGCGACTATGGCTACACCTTC.

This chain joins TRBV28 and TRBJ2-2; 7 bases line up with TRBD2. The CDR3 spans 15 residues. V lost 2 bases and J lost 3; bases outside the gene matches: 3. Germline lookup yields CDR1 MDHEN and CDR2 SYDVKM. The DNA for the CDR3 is TGTGCCAGCAGTTTAGGCGGGAGTGACACCGGGGAGCTGTTTTTT. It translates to CASSLGGSDTGELFF.

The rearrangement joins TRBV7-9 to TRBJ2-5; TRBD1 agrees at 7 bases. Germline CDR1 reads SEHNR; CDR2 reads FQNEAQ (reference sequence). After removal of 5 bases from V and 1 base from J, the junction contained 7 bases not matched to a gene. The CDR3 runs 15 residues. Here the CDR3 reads CASSIGDSPQETQYF. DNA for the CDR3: TGTGCCAGCAGCATAGGGGACAGTCCCCAAGAGACCCAGTACTTC.

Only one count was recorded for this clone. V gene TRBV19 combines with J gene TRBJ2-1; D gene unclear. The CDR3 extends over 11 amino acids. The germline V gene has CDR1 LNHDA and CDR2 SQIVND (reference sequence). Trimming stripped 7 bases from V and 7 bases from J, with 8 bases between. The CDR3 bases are TGTGCCAGTATAACCGGTAATGAGCAGTTCTTC. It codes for CASITGNEQFF.

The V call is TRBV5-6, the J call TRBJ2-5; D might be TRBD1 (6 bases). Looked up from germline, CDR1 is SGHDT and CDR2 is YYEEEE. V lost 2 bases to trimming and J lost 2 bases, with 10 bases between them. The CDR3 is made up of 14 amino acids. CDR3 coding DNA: TGTGCCAGCAGCTTCCGACAGGAGCAAGAGACCCAGTACTTC. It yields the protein CASSFRQEQETQYF.

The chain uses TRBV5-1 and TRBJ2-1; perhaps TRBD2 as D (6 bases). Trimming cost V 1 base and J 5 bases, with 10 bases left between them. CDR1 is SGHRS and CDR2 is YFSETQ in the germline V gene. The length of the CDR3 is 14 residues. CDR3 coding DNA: TGCGCCAGCAGCTTGACTAGCCGGGACAATGAGCAGTTCTTC. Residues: CASSLTSRDNEQFF.

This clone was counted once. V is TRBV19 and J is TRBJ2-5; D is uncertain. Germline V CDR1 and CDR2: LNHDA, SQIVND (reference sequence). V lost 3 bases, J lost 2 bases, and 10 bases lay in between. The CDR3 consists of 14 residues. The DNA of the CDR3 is TGTGCCAGTAGTATTCACGCGGTACAAGAGACCCAGTACTTC. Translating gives CASSIHAVQETQYF.

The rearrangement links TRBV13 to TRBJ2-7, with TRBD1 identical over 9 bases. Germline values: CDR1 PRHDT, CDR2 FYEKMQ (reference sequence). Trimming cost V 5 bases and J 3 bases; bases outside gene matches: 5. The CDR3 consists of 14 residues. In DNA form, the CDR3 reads TGTGCCAGCAGCCCGGGACAGGGTTACTACGAGCAGTACTTC. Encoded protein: CASSPGQGYYEQYF.

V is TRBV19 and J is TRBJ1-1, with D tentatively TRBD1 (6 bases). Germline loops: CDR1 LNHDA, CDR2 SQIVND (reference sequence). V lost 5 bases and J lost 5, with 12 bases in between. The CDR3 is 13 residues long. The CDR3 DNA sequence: TGTGCCAGTAGTGTGGGACAAACAACTGAAGCTTTCTTT. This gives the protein CASSVGQTTEAFF.

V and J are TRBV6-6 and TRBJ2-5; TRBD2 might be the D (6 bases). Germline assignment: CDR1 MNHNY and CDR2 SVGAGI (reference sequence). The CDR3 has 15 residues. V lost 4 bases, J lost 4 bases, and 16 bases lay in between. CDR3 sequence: CASSLTGGNRETQYF. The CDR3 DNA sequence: TGTGCCAGCAGTTTAACTGGAGGGAACCGAGAGACCCAGTACTTC.